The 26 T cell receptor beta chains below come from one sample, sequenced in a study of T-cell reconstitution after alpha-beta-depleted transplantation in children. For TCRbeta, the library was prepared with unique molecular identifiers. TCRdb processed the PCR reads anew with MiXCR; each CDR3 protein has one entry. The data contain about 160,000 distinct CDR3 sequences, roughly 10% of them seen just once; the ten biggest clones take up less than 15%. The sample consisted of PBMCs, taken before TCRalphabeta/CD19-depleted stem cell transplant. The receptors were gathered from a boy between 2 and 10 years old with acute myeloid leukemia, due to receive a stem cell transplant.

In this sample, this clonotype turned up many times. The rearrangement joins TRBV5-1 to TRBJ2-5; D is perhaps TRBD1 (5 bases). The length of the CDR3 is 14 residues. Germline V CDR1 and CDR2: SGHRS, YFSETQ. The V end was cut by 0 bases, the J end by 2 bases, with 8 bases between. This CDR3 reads CASSLGQRQETQYF. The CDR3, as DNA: TGCGCCAGCAGCTTGGGACAGAGACAAGAGACCCAGTACTTC.

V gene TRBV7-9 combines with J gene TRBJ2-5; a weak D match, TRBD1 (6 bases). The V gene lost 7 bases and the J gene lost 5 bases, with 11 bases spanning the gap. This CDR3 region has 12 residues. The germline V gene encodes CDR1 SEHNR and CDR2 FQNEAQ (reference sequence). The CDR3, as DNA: TGTGCCAGCACAGGGGTTCCGGAGACCCAGTACTTC. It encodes CASTGVPETQYF.

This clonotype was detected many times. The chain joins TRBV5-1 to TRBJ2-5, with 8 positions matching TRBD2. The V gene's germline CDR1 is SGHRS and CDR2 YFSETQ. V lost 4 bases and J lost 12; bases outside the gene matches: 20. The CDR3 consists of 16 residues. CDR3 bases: TGCGCCAGCAGCCTCCTTACTAGCGGAATAAGAGAGGGGGAGTACTTC. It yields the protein CASSLLTSGIREGEYF. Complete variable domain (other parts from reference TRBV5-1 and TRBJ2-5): KAGVTQTPRYLIKTRGQQVTLSCSPISGHRSVSWYQQTPGQGLQFLFEYFSETQRNKGNFPGRFSGRQFSNSRSEMNVSTLELGDSALYLCASSLLTSGIREGEYFGPGTRLLVL.

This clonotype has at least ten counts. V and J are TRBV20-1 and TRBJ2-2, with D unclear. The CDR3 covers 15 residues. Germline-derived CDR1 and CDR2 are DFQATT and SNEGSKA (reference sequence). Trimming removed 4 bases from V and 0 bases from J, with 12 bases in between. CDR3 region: CSATPGSTNTGELFF. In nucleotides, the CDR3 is TGCAGTGCTACCCCTGGGTCAACGAACACCGGGGAGCTGTTTTTT.

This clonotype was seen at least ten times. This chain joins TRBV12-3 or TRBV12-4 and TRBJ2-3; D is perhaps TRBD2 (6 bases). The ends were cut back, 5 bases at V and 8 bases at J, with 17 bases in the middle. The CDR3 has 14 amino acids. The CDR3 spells CASSEGTSSGTQYF. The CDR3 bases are TGTGCCAGCAGTGAAGGGACTTCTTCGGGTACGCAGTATTTT.

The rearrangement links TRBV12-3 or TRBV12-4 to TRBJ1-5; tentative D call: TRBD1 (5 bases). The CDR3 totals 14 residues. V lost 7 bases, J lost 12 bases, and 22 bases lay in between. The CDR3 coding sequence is TGTGCCAGCACTACAAGGGGCTCTAGAGGTATCCAGCATTTT. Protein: CASTTRGSRGIQHF.

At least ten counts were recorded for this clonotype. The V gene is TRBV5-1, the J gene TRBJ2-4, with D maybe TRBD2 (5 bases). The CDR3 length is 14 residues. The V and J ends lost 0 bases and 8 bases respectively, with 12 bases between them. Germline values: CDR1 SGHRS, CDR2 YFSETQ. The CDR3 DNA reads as TGCGCCAGCAGCTTGGGGGAGTCCGTTGACATTCAGTACTTC. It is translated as CASSLGESVDIQYF.

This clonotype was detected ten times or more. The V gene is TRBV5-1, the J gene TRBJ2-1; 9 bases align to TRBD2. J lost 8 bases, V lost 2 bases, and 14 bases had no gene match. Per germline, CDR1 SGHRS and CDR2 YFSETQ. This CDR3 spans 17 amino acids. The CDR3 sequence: CASSFNSGGHFGDEQFF. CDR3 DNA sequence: TGCGCCAGCAGCTTCAATAGCGGGGGCCATTTCGGGGATGAGCAGTTCTTC.

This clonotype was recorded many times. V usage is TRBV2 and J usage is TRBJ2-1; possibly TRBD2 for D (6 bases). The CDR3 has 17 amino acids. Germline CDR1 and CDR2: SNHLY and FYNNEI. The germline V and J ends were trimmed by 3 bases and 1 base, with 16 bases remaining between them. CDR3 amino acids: CASSDFGGTDSYNEQFF. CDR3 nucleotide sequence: TGTGCCAGCAGTGACTTTGGCGGGACGGATTCCTACAATGAGCAGTTCTTC.

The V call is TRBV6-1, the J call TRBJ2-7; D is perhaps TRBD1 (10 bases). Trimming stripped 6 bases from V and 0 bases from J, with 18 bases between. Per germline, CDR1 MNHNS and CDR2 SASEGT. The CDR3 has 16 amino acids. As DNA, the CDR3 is TGTGCCAGCAGGCGGGGGGGACAGGGGAGCTCCTACGAGCAGTACTTC. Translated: CASRRGGQGSSYEQYF.

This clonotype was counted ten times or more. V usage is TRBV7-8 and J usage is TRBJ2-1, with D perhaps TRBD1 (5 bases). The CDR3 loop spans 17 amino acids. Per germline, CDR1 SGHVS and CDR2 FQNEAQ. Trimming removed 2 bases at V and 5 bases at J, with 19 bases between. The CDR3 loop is CASSLRDGRGLHNEQFF. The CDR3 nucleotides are TGTGCCAGCAGCTTACGCGACGGTAGGGGTCTTCACAATGAGCAGTTCTTC.

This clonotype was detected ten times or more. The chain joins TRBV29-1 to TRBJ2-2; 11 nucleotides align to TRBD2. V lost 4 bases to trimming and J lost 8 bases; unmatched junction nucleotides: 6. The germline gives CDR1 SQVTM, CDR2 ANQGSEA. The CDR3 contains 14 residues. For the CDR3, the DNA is TGCAGCGTTGCACTAGCGGGAGTCGGGGGGGAGCTGTTTTTT. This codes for CSVALAGVGGELFF.

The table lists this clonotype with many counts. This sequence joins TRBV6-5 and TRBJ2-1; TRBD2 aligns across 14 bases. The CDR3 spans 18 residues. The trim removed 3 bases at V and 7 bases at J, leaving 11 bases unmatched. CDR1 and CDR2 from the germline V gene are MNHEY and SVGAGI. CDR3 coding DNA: TGTGCCAGCAGTTATCATAATCCGGGACTAGCGGGAGCTAATGAGCAGTTCTTC. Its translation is CASSYHNPGLAGANEQFF.

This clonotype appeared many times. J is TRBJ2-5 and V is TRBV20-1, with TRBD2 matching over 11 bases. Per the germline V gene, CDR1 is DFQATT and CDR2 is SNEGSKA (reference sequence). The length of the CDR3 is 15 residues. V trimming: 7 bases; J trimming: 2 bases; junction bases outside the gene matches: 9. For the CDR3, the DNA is TGCAGTGGAGGGACTAGCGGAAGTTTACAAGAGACCCAGTACTTC. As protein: CSGGTSGSLQETQYF.

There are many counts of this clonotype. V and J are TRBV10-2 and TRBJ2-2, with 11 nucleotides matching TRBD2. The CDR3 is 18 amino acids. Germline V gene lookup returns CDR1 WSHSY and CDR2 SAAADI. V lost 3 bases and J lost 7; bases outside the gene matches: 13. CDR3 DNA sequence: TGCGCCAGCAGTGAATGGATAGCGGGGGGGCCGAAGGACGGGGAGCTGTTTTTT. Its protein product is CASSEWIAGGPKDGELFF.

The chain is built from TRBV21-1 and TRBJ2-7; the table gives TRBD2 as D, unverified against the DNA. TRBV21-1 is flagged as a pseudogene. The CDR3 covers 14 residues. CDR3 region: CASSKTSGRNEQYF. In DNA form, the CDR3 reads TGTGCCAGCAGCAAGACTAGCGGGAGAAACGAGCAGTACTTC.

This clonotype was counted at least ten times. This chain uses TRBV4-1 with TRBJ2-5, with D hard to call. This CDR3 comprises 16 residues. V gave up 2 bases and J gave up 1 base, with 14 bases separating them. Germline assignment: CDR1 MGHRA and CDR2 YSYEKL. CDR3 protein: CASSQPPAGFQETQYF. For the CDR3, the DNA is TGCGCCAGCAGCCAACCCCCCGCCGGGTTCCAAGAGACCCAGTACTTC.

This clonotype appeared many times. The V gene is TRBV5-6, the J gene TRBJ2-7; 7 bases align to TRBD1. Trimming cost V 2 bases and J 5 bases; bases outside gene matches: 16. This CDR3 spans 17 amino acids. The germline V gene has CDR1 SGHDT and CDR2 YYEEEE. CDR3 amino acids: CASSFARDRKNPDEQYF. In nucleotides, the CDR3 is TGTGCCAGCAGCTTTGCCCGGGACAGAAAAAATCCGGACGAGCAGTACTTC.

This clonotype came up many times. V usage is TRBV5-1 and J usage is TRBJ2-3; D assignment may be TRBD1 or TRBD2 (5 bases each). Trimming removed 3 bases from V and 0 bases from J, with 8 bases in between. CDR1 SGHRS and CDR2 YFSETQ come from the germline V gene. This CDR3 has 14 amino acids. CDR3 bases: TGCGCCAGCAGCTCGGGGCCCAGCACAGATACGCAGTATTTT. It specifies CASSSGPSTDTQYF.

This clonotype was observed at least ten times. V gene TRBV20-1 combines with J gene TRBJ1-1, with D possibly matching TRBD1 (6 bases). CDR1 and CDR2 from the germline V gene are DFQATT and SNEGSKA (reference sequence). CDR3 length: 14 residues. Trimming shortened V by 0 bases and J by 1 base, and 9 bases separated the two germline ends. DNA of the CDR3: TGCAGTGCTAGAGAGGGGGCCCCGAACACTGAAGCTTTCTTT. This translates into CSAREGAPNTEAFF.

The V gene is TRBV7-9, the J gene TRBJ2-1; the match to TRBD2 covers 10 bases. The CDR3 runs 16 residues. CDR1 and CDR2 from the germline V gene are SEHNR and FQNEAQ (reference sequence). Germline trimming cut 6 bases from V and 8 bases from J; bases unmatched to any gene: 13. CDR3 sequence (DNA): TGTGCCAGCAGGAGGGGCTCTAGCGGGAGTTACTATGAGCAGTTCTTC. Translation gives CASRRGSSGSYYEQFF.

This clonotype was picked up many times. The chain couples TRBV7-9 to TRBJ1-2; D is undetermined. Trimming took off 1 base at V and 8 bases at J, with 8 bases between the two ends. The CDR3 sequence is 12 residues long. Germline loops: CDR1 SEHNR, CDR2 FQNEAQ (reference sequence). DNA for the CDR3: TGTGCCAGCAGCTTAGGTTCTGACGGCTACACCTTC. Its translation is CASSLGSDGYTF.

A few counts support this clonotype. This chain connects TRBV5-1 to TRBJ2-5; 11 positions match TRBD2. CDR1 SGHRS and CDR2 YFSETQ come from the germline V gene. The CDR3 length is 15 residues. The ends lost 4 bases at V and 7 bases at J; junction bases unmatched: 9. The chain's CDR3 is CASSNSGGAAGTQYF. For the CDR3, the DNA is TGCGCCAGCAGCAATAGCGGGGGGGCCGCTGGGACCCAGTACTTC.

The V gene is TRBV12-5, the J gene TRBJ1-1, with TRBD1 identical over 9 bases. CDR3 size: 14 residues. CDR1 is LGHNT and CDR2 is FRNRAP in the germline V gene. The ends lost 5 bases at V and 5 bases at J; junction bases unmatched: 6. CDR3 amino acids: CASGEGQGGTEAFF. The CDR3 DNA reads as TGTGCTAGTGGTGAGGGACAGGGTGGAACTGAAGCTTTCTTT. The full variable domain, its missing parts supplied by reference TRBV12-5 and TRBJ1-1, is DARVTQTPRHKVTEMGQEVTMRCQPILGHNTVFWYRQTMMQGLELLAYFRNRAPLDDSGMPKDRFSAEMPDATLATLKIQPSEPRDSAVYFCASGEGQGGTEAFFGQGTRLTVV.

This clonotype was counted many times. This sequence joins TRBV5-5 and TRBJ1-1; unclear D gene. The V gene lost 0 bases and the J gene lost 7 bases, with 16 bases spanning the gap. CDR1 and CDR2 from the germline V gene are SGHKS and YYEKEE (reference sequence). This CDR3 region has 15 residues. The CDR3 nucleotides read TGTGCCAGCAGCTTGGCCCACGGCGGGCAGTTTGAAGCTTTCTTT. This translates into CASSLAHGGQFEAFF. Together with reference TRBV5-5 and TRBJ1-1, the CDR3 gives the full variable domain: DAGVTQSPTHLIKTRGQQVTLRCSPISGHKSVSWYQQVLGQGPQFIFQYYEKEERGRGNFPDRFSARQFPNYSSELNVNALLLGDSALYLCASSLAHGGQFEAFFGQGTRLTVV.

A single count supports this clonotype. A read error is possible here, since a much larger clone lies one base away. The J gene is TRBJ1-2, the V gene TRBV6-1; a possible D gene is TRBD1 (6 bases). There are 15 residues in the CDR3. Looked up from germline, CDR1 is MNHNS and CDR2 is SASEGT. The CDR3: CASLLLGGVVGGYIF. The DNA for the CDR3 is TGTGCCAGCCTCCTATTGGGGGGCGTCGTGGGTGGCTACATCTTC.